The clone carrying this TCR beta chain was counted only a few times. This sample was taken from a study of blood T cell repertoires in COVID-19. Background on the study: Italy, Spain and the United States were the sources of the convalescent and acute COVID-19 samples.

Here immunoSEQ multiplex PCR was the method, and the copy in TCRdb shows in-frame clones only, minus some. The table lists some 350,000 clones, around nine tenths of them singletons, with 3% in the top ten. Germline CDR1 reads SGHKS; CDR2 reads YYEKEE (reference sequence). Unmatched junction bases numbered 6, after V lost 4 bases and J lost 7 bases. The CDR3 runs to 13 residues. The sample consisted of peripheral blood. V is TRBV5-5 and J is TRBJ1-1, with 8 bases identical to TRBD1. This TCR was sampled from a human donor in a cohort sampled during active COVID-19. CDR3 DNA: TGTGCCAGCAGCCGGGACACAGGGGGTGAAGCTTTCTTT. Protein sequence: CASSRDTGGEAFF.